The entry that follows covers one T cell receptor beta chain sequence. The CDR3 extends over 15 amino acids. The germline V and J ends were trimmed by 7 bases and 5 bases, with 20 bases remaining between them. A library of TCRbeta sequences, prepared with unique molecular identifiers, was generated. MiXCR, applied by TCRdb to the PCR reads, yields one record per CDR3 protein. The table includes roughly 500,000 distinct CDR3 sequences, around 19% detected once. This entry is derived from a study of T-cell reconstitution after alpha-beta-depleted transplantation in children. The material was PBMCs from the stem cell graft donor, obtained from the stem cell graft. The rearrangement joins TRBV12-3 or TRBV12-4 to TRBJ1-1; D remains unclear. This sequence originates from a human donor who donated a stem cell graft to a child with acute lymphoblastic leukemia. CDR3 DNA: TGTGCCAGCATTTTCATGGGTGGAACGAGGACTGAAGCTTTCTTT. Amino acid sequence: CASIFMGGTRTEAFF.